This T cell receptor (beta chain) came from a study of CD8 T cells in ankylosing spondylitis. Preparation of TCR beta libraries was done by quantitative 5'-RACE with molecular barcodes. TCRdb re-called the 5' RACE reads with MiXCR, one entry per CDR3 protein. Among 750,000 to 850,000 distinct CDR3 sequences, 12% were seen once, and the ten largest hold roughly 0.51%. General study findings and limits: There was a TCR beta motif, made of eight highly homologous variants, that appeared characteristic of ankylosing spondylitis blood.

This clonotype was counted between two and nine times. Its antigen remains unidentified. This CDR3 region has 14 residues. Germline CDR1 is ENHRY and CDR2 is SYGVKD. V lost 0 bases and J lost 4, with 6 bases in between. The chain employs TRBV10-3 and TRBJ1-4; D is undetermined. The sequenced material came from blood, either unsorted or a sorted T cell fraction (not recorded which). The origin of this receptor is a male donor with ankylosing spondylitis. CDR3 sequence reads: CAISESSLNEKLFF. The CDR3 DNA is TGTGCCATCAGTGAGTCCAGTCTTAATGAAAAACTGTTTTTT.